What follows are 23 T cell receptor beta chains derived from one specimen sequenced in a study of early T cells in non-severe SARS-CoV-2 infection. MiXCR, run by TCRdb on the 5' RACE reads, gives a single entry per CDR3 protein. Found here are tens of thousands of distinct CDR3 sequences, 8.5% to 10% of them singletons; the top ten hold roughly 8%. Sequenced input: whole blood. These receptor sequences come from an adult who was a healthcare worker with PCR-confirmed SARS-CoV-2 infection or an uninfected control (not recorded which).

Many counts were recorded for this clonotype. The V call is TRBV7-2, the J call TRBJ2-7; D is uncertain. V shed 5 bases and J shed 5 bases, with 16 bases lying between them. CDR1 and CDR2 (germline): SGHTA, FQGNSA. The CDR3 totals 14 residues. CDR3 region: CASSPKRSLHEQYF. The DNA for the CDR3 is TGTGCCAGCAGCCCTAAAAGAAGCCTACACGAGCAGTACTTC.

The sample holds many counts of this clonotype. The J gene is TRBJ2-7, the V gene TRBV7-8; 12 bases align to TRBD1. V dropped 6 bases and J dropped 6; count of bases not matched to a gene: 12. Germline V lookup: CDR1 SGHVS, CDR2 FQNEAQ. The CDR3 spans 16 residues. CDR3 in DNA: TGTGCCAGCAGGTACGCGGGACAGGGGGCGCAAAGCGAGCAGTACTTC. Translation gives CASRYAGQGAQSEQYF.

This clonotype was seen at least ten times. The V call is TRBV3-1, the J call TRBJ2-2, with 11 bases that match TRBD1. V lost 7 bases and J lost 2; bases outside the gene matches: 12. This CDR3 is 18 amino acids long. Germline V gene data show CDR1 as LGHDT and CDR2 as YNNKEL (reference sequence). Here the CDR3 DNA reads TGTGCCAGCATGCTTGGACAGGGGGCCCTTTCTAACACCGGGGAGCTGTTTTTT. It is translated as CASMLGQGALSNTGELFF.

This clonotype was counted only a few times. The CDR3 nucleotides read TGCGCCAGCAGCTTCGGGACTAGCGAGGAGACCCAGTACTTC. It is translated as CASSFGTSEETQYF. The chain links TRBV5-1 to TRBJ2-5; TRBD2 aligns across 10 bases. Germline values: CDR1 SGHRS, CDR2 YFSETQ. The CDR3 is made up of 14 amino acids. J was trimmed by 5 bases and V by 2 bases; bases with no gene match: 3.

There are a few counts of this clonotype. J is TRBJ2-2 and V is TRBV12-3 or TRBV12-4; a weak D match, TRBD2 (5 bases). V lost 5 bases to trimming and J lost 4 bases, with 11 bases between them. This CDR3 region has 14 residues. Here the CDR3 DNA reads TGTGCCAGCAGTCCCCGGGATCTCACCGGGGAGCTGTTTTTT. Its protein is CASSPRDLTGELFF.

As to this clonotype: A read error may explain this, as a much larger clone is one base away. CDR3 bases: TGTGCCAGCAGCCTTCTGCTAGGGGGCACTGAAGCTTTCTTT. The encoded protein is CASSLLLGGTEAFF. The chain combines TRBV7-2 with TRBJ1-1; possible D gene TRBD1, 6 bases. The CDR3 covers 14 residues. V lost 5 bases to trimming and J lost 4 bases, with 14 bases between them. The germline V gene encodes CDR1 SGHTA and CDR2 FQGNSA.

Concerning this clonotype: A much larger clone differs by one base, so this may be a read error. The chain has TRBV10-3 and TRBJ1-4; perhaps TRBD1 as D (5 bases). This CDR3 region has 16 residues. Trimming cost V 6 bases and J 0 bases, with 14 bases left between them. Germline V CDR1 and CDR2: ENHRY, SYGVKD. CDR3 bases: TGTGCCATCAGCGTGGGACTCCTGGCAACTAATGAAAAACTGTTTTTT. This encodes CAISVGLLATNEKLFF.

CDR3 nucleotide sequence: TGTGCCAGCAGCTTAGTCCGGGGCGGTAGCGGAGATACGCAGTATTTT. Amino acid sequence: CASSLVRGGSGDTQYF. The V gene is TRBV11-2, the J gene TRBJ2-3; possibly TRBD2 for D (6 bases). The germline V and J ends were trimmed by 1 base and 5 bases, with 16 bases remaining between them. The CDR3 sequence is 16 residues long. CDR1 SGHAT and CDR2 FQNNGV come from the germline V gene.

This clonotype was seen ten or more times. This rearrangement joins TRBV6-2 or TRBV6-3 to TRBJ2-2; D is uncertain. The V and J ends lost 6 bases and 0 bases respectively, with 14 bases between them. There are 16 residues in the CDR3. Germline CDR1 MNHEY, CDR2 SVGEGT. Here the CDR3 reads CASRIRRNANTGELFF. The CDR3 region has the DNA TGTGCCAGCAGGATTAGAAGGAACGCGAACACCGGGGAGCTGTTTTTT.

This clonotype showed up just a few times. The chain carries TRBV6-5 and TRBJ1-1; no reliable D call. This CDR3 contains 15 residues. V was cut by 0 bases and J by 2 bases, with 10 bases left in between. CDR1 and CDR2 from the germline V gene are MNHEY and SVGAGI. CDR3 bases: TGTGCCAGCAGTTACTCGGGAAGCTTTAACACTGAAGCTTTCTTT. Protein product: CASSYSGSFNTEAFF.

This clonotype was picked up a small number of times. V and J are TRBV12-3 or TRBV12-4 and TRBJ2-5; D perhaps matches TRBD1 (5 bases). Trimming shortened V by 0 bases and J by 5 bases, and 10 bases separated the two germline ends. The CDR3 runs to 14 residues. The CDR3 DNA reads TGTGCCAGCAGTTTAGCAAGGGGCGGCGAGACCCAGTACTTC. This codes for CASSLARGGETQYF.

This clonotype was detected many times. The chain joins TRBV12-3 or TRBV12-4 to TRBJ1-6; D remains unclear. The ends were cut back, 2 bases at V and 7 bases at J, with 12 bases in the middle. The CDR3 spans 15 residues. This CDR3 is CASSLRSDGNSPLHF. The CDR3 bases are TGTGCCAGCAGTTTAAGGTCCGACGGGAATTCACCCCTCCACTTT.

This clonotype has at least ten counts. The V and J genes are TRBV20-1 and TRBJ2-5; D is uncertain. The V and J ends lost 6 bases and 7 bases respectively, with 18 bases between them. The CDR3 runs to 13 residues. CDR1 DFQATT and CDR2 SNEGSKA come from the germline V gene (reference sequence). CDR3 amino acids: CSAFERLRGTQYF. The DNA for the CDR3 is TGCAGTGCCTTTGAAAGGCTTCGCGGGACCCAGTACTTC.

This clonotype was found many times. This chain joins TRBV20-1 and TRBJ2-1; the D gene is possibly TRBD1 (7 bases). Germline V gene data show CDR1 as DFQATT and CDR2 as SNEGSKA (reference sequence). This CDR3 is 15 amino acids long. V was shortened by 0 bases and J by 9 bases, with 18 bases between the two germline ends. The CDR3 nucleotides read TGCAGTGCTAGAGATCCCTCGCAGGGGGGCGGTGAGCAGTTCTTC. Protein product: CSARDPSQGGGEQFF.

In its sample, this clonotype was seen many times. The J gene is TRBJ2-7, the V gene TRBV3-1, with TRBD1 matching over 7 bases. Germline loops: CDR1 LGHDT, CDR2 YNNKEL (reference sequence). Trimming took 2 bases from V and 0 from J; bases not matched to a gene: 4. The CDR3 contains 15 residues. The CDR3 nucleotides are TGTGCCAGCAGCCAACCGACAGGGACCTCCTACGAGCAGTACTTC. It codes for CASSQPTGTSYEQYF.

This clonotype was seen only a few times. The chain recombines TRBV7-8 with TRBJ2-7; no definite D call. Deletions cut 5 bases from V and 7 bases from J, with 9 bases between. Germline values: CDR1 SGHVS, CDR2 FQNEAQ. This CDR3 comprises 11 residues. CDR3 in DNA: TGTGCCAGCAGCGCTAAAGGGGAGCAGTACTTC. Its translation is CASSAKGEQYF.

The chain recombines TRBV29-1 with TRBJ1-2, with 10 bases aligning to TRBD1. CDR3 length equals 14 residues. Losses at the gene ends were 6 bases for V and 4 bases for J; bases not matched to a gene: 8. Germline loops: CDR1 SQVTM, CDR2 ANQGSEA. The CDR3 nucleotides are TGCAGCGTCTCCGGGACAGGGGACTTCTATGGCTACACCTTC. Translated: CSVSGTGDFYGYTF. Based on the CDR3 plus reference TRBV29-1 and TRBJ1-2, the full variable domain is SAVISQKPSRDICQRGTSLTIQCQVDSQVTMMFWYRQQPGQSLTLIATANQGSEATYESGFVIDKFPISRPNLTFSTLTVSNMSPEDSSIYLCSVSGTGDFYGYTFGSGTRLTVV.

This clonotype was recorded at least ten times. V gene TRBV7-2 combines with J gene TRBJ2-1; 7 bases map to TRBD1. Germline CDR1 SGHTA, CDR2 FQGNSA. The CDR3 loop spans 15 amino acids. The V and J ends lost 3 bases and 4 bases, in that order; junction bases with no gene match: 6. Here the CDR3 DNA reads TGTGCCAGCAGCTTGGGACAGCCCTCGTACAATGAGCAGTTCTTC. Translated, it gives CASSLGQPSYNEQFF.

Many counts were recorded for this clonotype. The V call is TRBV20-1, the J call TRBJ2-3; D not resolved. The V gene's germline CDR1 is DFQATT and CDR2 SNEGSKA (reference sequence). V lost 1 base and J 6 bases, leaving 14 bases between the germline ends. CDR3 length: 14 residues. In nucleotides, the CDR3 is TGCAGTGCTAGAGGCCCCTCGGCGCCGGATACGCAGTATTTT. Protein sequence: CSARGPSAPDTQYF.

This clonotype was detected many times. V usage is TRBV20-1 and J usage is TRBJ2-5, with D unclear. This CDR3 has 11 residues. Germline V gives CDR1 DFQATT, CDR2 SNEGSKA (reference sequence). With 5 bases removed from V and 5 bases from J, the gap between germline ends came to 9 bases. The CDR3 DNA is TGCAGTGCTTGGACCCGGGAGACCCAGTACTTC. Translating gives CSAWTRETQYF.

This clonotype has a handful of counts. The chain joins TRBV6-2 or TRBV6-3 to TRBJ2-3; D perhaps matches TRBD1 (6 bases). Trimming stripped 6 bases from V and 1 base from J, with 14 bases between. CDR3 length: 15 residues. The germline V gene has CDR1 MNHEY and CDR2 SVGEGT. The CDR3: CASSPLGAGTDTQYF. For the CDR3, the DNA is TGTGCCAGCAGCCCGCTGGGGGCTGGCACAGATACGCAGTATTTT.

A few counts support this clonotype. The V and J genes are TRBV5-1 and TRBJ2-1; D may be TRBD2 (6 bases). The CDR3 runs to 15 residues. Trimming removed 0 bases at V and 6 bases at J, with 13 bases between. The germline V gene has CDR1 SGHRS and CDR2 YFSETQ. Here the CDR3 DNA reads TGCGCCAGCAGCTTGGTTTCCGGGAGAGGCAATGAGCAGTTCTTC. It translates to CASSLVSGRGNEQFF.

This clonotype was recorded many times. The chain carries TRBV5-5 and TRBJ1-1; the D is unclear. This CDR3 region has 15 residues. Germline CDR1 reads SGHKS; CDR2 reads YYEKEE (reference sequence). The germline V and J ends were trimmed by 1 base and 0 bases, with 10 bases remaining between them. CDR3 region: CASSLTHTMNTEAFF. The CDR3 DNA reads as TGTGCCAGCAGCTTGACACACACCATGAACACTGAAGCTTTCTTT.